Each of the 12 T cell receptor beta chains below was sequenced from the same sample in a study of blood T cells in healthy people across ages. Using a J-beta primer mix together with a sample-barcoded 5' primer, a second PCR was run for roughly 7 to 11 cycles. One entry per CDR3 protein results from TCRdb running MiXCR on the 5' RACE reads. The top ten clones hold around 20% of a sample with 450,000 to 700,000 distinct CDR3 sequences, approximately 30% of them seen once. The source material was blood. The receptors stem from a woman aged 70 to 79 in good health.

This clonotype was counted ten times or more. This rearrangement joins TRBV7-2 to TRBJ2-5; D gene ambiguous. The CDR3 consists of 13 residues. The germline CDR1 and CDR2 sequences are SGHTA and FQGNSA. The V end was cut by 6 bases, the J end by 1 base, with 9 bases between. The CDR3: CASRPTLQETQYF. The CDR3 DNA reads TGTGCCAGCAGGCCAACCCTCCAAGAGACCCAGTACTTC.

The chain recombines TRBV20-1 with TRBJ2-1; the D gene is possibly TRBD1 (6 bases). Germline CDR1 DFQATT, CDR2 SNEGSKA (reference sequence). This CDR3 is built from 15 residues. Between the trimmed V and J ends, which lost 2 bases and 5 bases, there was a span of 16 bases. The CDR3 here is CSARRSGVRNNEQFF. CDR3 DNA sequence: TGCAGTGCTAGACGCTCAGGGGTAAGGAACAATGAGCAGTTCTTC.

The chain uses TRBV3-1 and TRBJ2-5; 10 bases align to TRBD2. The J call could be wrong; TRBJ2-7 is a better fit for the DNA end. CDR3 length: 15 amino acids. Germline values: CDR1 LGHDT, CDR2 YNNKEL (reference sequence). As DNA, the CDR3 is TGTGCCAGCAGCGTACCGGGACTAGCGAGCTACGAGCAGTACTTC. It translates to CASSVPGLASYEQYF.

The J gene is TRBJ2-5, the V gene TRBV7-2, with TRBD2 identical over 7 bases. The CDR3 runs 14 residues. Germline trimming cut 5 bases from V and 3 bases from J; bases unmatched to any gene: 6. The V gene's germline CDR1 is SGHTA and CDR2 FQGNSA. The CDR3 DNA sequence: TGTGCCAGCAGCACCGGGGGGTCCGAAGAGACCCAGTACTTC. Translated: CASSTGGSEETQYF.

This chain joins TRBV5-1 and TRBJ1-2, with D possibly matching TRBD1 (5 bases). CDR1 is SGHRS and CDR2 is YFSETQ in the germline V gene. This CDR3 region has 15 residues. V dropped 1 base and J dropped 0 bases, with 10 bases sitting between them. Written as DNA, the CDR3 is TGCGCCAGCAGCTTGACAGGAGCTACTAACTATGGCTACACCTTC. Protein product: CASSLTGATNYGYTF.

This clonotype was picked up many times. CDR3 in amino acids: CASSPTDTQYF. CDR3 DNA sequence: TGTGCCAGCAGCCCCACAGATACGCAGTATTTT. The J gene is TRBJ2-3, the V gene TRBV18; D is unresolved. V lost 8 bases and J 2 bases, leaving 5 bases between the germline ends. The CDR3 consists of 11 residues. The germline V gene encodes CDR1 KGHSH and CDR2 LQKENI.

A few counts support this clonotype. This chain joins TRBV27 and TRBJ2-1; D possibly corresponds to TRBD2 (5 bases). Germline CDR1 MNHEY, CDR2 SMNVEV (reference sequence). The CDR3 contains 15 residues. Between the trimmed V and J ends, which lost 2 bases and 5 bases, there was a span of 13 bases. DNA of the CDR3: TGTGCCAGCAGTTTACGGGCGGGCTCGAACAATGAGCAGTTCTTC. This sequence encodes CASSLRAGSNNEQFF.

The gene calls are TRBV3-1 and TRBJ2-7; D gene ambiguous. With 0 bases removed from V and 6 bases from J, the gap between germline ends came to 9 bases. CDR1 and CDR2 (germline): LGHDT, YNNKEL (reference sequence). The CDR3 covers 13 residues. The CDR3 DNA sequence: TGTGCCAGCAGCCAAGATCCTAAACTCGAGCAGTACTTC. Translating gives CASSQDPKLEQYF.

The count of this clonotype is one. The chain combines TRBV20-1 with TRBJ2-7, with D possibly TRBD1 on 5 matching bases. This CDR3 comprises 13 residues. Per the germline V gene, CDR1 is DFQATT and CDR2 is SNEGSKA (reference sequence). V was clipped by 5 bases and J by 5 bases, with 16 bases between them. CDR3: CSAYRFPGDEQYF. In DNA, the CDR3 is TGCAGTGCTTACAGGTTCCCGGGCGACGAGCAGTACTTC.

The chain joins TRBV4-3 to TRBJ2-7; D not resolved. The CDR3 is made up of 13 amino acids. Germline CDR1 LGHNA, CDR2 YSLEER. V dropped 4 bases and J dropped 2 bases, with 9 bases sitting between them. CDR3 nucleotide sequence: TGCGCCAGCAGCCCACTGGTCGCCTACGAGCAGTACTTC. Protein sequence: CASSPLVAYEQYF.

This clonotype occurred a few times. The J gene is TRBJ1-2, the V gene TRBV6-1, with D possibly TRBD1 on 5 matching bases. Per germline, CDR1 MNHNS and CDR2 SASEGT. Deletions cut 6 bases from V and 4 bases from J, with 15 bases between. The CDR3 covers 14 residues. CDR3 sequence reads: CASSPGTIRYGYTF. For the CDR3, the DNA is TGTGCCAGCAGCCCTGGGACCATTCGCTATGGCTACACCTTC.

The chain carries TRBV6-1 and TRBJ1-3; no clear D gene. Trimming took 7 bases from V and 0 from J, leaving 13 bases between them. This CDR3 region has 15 residues. Germline assignment: CDR1 MNHNS and CDR2 SASEGT. The CDR3 nucleotides are TGTGCCAGCAAAGGCAGCGCTAACTCTGGAAACACCATATATTTT. Translating gives CASKGSANSGNTIYF.